Below, one T cell receptor (beta chain) is given with its context. No antigen is known for it. The record originates from a study of cytomegalovirus exposure and HLA in healthy donors. General observations from the study: Trimming of TCR beta V- and J-genes showed a link, identified in a later analysis, to a missense DCLRE1C variant. Sequencing had likely introduced a cluster of highly shared sequence variants as an artifact.

PCR primers comprised 60 Vbeta and 13 Jbeta primers. Here immunoSEQ multiplex PCR was the method, and the copy in TCRdb shows in-frame clones only, minus some. The sample shows roughly 160,000 clones, about 68% of them seen only once. The receptor was isolated from a female donor in good health and CMV-seronegative. The material sequenced was PBMCs.

The chain's CDR3 is CASSPSDRVGSPLHF. The CDR3 DNA is TGTGCCAGCAGCCCATCCGACAGGGTAGGCTCACCCCTCCACTTT. The chain carries TRBV11-2 and TRBJ1-6, with TRBD1 identical over 7 bases. V lost 5 bases to trimming and J lost 10 bases; unmatched junction nucleotides: 11. The germline V gene has CDR1 SGHAT and CDR2 FQNNGV. The CDR3 is 15 amino acids.